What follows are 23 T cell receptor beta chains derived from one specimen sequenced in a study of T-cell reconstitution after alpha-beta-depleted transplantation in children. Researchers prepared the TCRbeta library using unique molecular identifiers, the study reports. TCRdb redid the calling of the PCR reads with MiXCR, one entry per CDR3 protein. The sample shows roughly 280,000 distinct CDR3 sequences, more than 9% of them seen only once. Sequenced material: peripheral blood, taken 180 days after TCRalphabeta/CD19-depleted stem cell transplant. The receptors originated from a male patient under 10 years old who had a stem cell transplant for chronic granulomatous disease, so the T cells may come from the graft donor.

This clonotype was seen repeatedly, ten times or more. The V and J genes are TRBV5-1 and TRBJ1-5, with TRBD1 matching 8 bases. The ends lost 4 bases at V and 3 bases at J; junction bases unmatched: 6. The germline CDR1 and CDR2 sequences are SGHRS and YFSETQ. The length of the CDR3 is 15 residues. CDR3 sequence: CASSAGTGVNQPQHF. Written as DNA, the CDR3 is TGCGCCAGCAGCGCTGGGACAGGCGTCAATCAGCCCCAGCATTTT.

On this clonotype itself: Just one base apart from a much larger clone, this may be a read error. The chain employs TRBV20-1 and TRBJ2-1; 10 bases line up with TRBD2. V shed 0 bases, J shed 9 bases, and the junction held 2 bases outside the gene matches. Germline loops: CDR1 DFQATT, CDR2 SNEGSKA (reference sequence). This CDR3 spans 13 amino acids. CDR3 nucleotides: TGCAGTGCTAGAGAACTAGCGGGATTTGAGCAGTTCTTC. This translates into CSARELAGFEQFF.

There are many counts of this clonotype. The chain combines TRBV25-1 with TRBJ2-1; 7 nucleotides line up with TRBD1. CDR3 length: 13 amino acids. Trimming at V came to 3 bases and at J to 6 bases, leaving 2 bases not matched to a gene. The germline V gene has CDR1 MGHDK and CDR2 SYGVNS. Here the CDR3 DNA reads TGTGCCAGCAGTGACTCAGGGGGCAATGAGCAGTTCTTC. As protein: CASSDSGGNEQFF.

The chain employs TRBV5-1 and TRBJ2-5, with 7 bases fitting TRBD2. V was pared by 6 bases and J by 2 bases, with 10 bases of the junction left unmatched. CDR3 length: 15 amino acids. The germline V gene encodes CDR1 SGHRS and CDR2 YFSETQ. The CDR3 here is CASTTVGGWQETQYF. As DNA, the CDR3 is TGCGCCAGCACCACGGTCGGGGGGTGGCAAGAGACCCAGTACTTC.

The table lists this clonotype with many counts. The CDR3: CASSGQGFEKLFF. The DNA for the CDR3 is TGTGCCAGCTCCGGACAGGGGTTTGAAAAACTGTTTTTT. The J gene is TRBJ1-4, the V gene TRBV18; the match to TRBD1 covers 9 bases. With 6 bases clipped from V and 7 bases from J, the junction kept 3 bases outside the gene matches. The CDR3 covers 13 residues. Germline CDR1 and CDR2: KGHSH and LQKENI.

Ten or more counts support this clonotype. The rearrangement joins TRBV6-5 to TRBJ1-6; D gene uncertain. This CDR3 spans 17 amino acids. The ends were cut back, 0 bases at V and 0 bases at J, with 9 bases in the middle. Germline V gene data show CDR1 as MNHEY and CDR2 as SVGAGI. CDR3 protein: CASSYSMKGSYNSPLHF. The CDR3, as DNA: TGTGCCAGCAGTTACTCGATGAAGGGCTCCTATAATTCACCCCTCCACTTT.

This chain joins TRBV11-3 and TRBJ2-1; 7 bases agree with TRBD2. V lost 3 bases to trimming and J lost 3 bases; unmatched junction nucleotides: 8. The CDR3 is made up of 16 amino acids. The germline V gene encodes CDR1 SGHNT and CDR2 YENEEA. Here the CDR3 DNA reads TGTGCCAGCAGCTTGGGTCGTCGGGAGGTCTACAATGAGCAGTTCTTC. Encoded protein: CASSLGRREVYNEQFF.

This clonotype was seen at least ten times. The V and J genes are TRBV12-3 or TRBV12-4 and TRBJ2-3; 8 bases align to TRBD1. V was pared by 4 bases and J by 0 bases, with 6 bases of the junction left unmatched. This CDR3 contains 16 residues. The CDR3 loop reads CASSSGQGPSTDTQYF. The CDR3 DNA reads TGTGCCAGCAGTTCTGGACAGGGACCTAGCACAGATACGCAGTATTTT.

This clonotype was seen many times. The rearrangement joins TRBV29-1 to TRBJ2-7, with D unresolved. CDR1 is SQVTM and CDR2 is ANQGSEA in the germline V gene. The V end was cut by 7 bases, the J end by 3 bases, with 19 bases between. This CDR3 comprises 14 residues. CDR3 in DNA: TGCAGCGCGAAGGTCTCGAGCCCCCGCTACGAGCAGTACTTC. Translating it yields CSAKVSSPRYEQYF.

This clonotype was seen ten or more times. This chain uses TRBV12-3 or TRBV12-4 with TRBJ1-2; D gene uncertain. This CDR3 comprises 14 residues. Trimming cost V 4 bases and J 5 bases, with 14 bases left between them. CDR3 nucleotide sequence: TGTGCCAGCAGTTCAGGTTTAGCTGGGTATGGCTACACCTTC. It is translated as CASSSGLAGYGYTF.

This CDR3 reads CASSLESQLRETQYF. The CDR3 DNA follows: TGTGCCAGCAGCTTAGAATCTCAACTAAGGGAGACCCAGTACTTC. The chain couples TRBV11-2 to TRBJ2-5, with D uncertain. Trimming removed 0 bases at V and 5 bases at J, with 13 bases between. The CDR3 is 15 amino acids. Looked up from germline, CDR1 is SGHAT and CDR2 is FQNNGV.

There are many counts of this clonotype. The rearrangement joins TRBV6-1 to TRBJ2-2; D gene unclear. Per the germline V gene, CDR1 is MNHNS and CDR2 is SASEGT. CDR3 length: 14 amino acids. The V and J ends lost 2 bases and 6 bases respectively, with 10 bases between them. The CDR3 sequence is CASSENAVAGELFF. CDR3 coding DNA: TGTGCCAGCAGTGAAAATGCGGTCGCCGGGGAGCTGTTTTTT.

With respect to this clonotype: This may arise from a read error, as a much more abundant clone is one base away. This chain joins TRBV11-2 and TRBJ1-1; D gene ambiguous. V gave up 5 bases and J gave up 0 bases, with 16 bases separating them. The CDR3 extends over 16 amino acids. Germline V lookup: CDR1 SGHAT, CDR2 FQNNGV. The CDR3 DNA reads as TGTGCCAGCAGCCGTCAACAGTTTTGGATGAACACTGAAGCTTTCTTT. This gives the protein CASSRQQFWMNTEAFF.

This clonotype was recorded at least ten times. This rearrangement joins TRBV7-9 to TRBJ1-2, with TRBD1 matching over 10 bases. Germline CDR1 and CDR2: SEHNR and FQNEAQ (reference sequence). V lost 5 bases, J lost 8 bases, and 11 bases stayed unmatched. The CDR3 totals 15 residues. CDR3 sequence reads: CASSLSDRGLGGYTF. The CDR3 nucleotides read TGTGCCAGCAGCCTCTCGGACAGGGGGTTGGGAGGCTACACCTTC.

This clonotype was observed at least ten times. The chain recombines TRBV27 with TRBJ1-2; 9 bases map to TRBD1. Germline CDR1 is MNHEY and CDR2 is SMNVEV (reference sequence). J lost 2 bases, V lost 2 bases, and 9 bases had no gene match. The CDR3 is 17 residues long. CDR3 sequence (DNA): TGTGCCAGCAGTTTAACGGCCCAACAGGGGGCAAACTATGGCTACACCTTC. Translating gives CASSLTAQQGANYGYTF.

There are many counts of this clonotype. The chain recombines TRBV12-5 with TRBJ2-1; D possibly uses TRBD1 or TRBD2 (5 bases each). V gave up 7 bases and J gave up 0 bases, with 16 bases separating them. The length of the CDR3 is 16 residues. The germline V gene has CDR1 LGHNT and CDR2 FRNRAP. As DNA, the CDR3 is TGTGCTAGTGAAGACAGCTCGGGGAGCTCCTACAATGAGCAGTTCTTC. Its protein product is CASEDSSGSSYNEQFF.

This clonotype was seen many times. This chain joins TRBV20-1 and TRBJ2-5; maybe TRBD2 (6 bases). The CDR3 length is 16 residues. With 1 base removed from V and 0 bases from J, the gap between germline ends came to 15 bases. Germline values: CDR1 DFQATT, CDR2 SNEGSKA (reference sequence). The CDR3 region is CSARAGGLGYQETQYF. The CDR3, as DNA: TGCAGTGCTAGAGCTGGAGGGTTGGGATACCAAGAGACCCAGTACTTC.

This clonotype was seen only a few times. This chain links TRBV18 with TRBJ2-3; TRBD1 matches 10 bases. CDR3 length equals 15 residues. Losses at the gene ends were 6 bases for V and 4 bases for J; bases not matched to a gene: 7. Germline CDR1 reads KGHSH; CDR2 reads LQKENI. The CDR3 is CASSAGTGVADTQYF. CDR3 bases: TGTGCCAGCTCTGCCGGGACAGGGGTGGCAGATACGCAGTATTTT. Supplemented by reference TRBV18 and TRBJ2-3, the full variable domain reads NAGVMQNPRHLVRRRGQEARLRCSPMKGHSHVYWYRQLPEEGLKFMVYLQKENIIDESGMPKERFSAEFPKEGPSILRIQQVVRGDSAAYFCASSAGTGVADTQYFGPGTRLTVL.

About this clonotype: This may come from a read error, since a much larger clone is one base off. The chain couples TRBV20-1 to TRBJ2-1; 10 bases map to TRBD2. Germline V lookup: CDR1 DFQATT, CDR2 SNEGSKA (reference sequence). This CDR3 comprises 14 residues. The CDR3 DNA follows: TGCAGTGCTCGACTAGCGGGTTCCTCCAATGAGCAGTTCTTC. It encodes CSARLAGSSNEQFF.

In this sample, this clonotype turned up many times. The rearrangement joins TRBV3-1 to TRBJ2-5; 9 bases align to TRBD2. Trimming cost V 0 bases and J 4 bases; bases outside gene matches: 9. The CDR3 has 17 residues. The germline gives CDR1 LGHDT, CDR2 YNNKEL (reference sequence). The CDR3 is CASSQDSGGRAGETQYF. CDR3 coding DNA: TGTGCCAGCAGCCAAGATAGTGGCGGGAGGGCCGGAGAGACCCAGTACTTC.

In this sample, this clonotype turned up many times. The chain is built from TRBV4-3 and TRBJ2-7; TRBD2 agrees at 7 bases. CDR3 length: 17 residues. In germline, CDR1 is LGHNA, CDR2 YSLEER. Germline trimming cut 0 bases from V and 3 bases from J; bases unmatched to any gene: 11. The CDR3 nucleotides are TGCGCCAGCAGCCAAGATCTGTATGGACTAGTTGGCTACGAGCAGTACTTC. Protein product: CASSQDLYGLVGYEQYF.

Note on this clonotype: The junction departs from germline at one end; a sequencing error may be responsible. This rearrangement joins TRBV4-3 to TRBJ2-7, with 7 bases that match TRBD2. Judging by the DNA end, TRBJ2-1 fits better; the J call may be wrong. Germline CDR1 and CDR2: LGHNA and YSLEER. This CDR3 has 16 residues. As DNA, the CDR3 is TGCGCTAGCAGCCAAGATCCGGCAGGGACTATCTACGAGCAGTTCTTC. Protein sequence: CASSQDPAGTIYEQFF.

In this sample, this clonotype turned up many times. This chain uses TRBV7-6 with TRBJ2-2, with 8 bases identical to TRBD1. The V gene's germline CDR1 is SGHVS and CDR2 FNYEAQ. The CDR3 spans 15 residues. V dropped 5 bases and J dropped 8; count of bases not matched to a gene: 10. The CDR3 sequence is CASSLGQGTGGELFF. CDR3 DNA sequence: TGTGCCAGCAGCCTCGGACAGGGCACCGGAGGGGAGCTGTTTTTT. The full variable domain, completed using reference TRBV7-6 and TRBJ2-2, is GAGVSQSPRYKVTKRGQDVALRCDPISGHVSLYWYRQALGQGPEFLTYFNYEAQQDKSGLPNDRFSAERPEGSISTLTIQRTEQRDSAMYRCASSLGQGTGGELFFGEGSRLTVL.